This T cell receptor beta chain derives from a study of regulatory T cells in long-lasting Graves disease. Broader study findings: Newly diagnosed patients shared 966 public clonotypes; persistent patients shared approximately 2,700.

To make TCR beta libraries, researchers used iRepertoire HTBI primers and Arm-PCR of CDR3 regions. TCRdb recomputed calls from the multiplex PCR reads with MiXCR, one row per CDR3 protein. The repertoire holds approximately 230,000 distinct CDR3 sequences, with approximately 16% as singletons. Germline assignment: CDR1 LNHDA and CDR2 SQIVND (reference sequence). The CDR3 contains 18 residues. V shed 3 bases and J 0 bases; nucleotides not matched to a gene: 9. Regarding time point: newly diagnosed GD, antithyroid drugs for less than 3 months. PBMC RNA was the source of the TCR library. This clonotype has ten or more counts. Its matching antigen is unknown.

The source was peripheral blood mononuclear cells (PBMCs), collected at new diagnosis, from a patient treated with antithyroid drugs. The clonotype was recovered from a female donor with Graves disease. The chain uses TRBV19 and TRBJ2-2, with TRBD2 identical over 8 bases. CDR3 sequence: CASSIGRTSSSNTGELFF. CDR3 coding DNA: TGTGCCAGTAGTATTGGGCGGACTAGCAGTTCGAACACCGGGGAGCTGTTTTTT.